This note documents a single T cell receptor (beta chain) sequence. The antigen this receptor binds is unknown. No quality values exist for individual bases; no much larger clone is one base distant. The sample comes from a study of blood T cell repertoires in COVID-19 (TCRdb year 2020). For the wider study: Collaborator samples came from the United States, Italy and Spain and covered acute and convalescent phases of COVID-19. The repertoires were made available in a free public database intended to serve as a resource for research on the immune response to SARS-CoV-2. Samples were obtained from the ongoing ImmuneRACE study (first 160 participants) and from some 1,300 subjects provided by 6 global collaborators. Deeply sampled blood TCRbeta repertoires from subjects exposed to, actively infected with, or recovered from COVID-19 were included in the dataset. HLA class I and class II types, where available, came from metadata supplied by the sample provider rather than from assay-based typing. Nearly every sample came with metadata listing a de-identified subject ID, COVID-19 status, age in years and sex. The prospective study material was composed of cDNA or gDNA derived from T cells, B-cell-depleted T cells, or PBMCs. Overall results and qualifications from the work: Clinical and demographic metadata were provided uncurated, with the amount varying by source and participant.

The immunoSEQ Assay, a bias-controlled multiplex PCR, was used to amplify TCRbeta CDR3 regions from genomic DNA. Concerning the study's data processing: The number of nucleated cells in each sample was estimated from the amplification of reference gene primers within the assay. To quantify the absolute abundance of each unique TCRbeta CDR3 rearrangement, sequence reads were collapsed and filtered. For each sample, productive Simpson clonality was calculated as the square root of Simpson's diversity index across productive rearrangements. TCRdb retrieved this table from immuneACCESS and kept in-frame rearrangements only. Not all clones are present; in checked studies, unresolved V genes account for under half, and no reason is known for the remainder. V and J calls and clone size are those listed in that table; D and trimming were worked out from the DNA. The sample contains around 270,000 clones, more than 85% of them found a single time. More than 0.75% of the sample is held by the ten biggest clonotypes.

The germline V gene encodes CDR1 SEHNR and CDR2 FQNEAQ (reference sequence). The CDR3 goes from the cysteine to the phenylalanine over 13 residues. The entry retains the CDR3 DNA only, 39 bases that are in frame from base 1. V sheds 5 bases and J sheds 3 bases, leaving 10 bases between their ends. The collaborating institutions used their own protocols to collect whole blood in K2EDTA tubes. Collaborator samples were shipped for TCRbeta analysis as frozen whole blood, isolated PBMCs, or DNA extracted from either sample type. The V and J genes are TRBV7-9 and TRBJ1-1, with an unclear D gene assignment. Sample: peripheral blood. This TCR was recovered from a young man with acute or convalescent COVID-19. The CDR3 is CASSGDMHTEAFF. The nucleotide sequence reads TGTGCCAGCAGCGGCGACATGCACACTGAAGCTTTCTTT.